This passage covers 6 T cell receptor beta chains from one sample sequenced in a study of blood T cells in healthy people across ages. Then a second PCR, running about 7 to 11 cycles, was carried out with a sample-barcoded 5' primer and a J-beta primer mix. Each CDR3 protein gets one entry after TCRdb re-called the 5' RACE reads with MiXCR. The sample lists some 860,000 distinct CDR3 sequences, roughly 56% seen once, with approximately 24% in the top ten. Sample: blood. Source of these receptors: a man aged 35-49 years in good health.

The chain joins TRBV29-1 to TRBJ1-1, with no clear D. The CDR3 runs 16 residues. CDR1 and CDR2 (germline): SQVTM, ANQGSEA. Trimming shortened V by 2 bases and J by 0 bases, and 16 bases separated the two germline ends. The DNA for the CDR3 is TGCAGCGTTGAAACTCCCCTTCGGCAGGTGAACACTGAAGCTTTCTTT. Amino acids: CSVETPLRQVNTEAFF.

The CDR3 loop is CASQESPMNTEAFF. As DNA, the CDR3 is TGTGCCAGCCAGGAGTCCCCGATGAACACTGAAGCTTTCTTT. This chain links TRBV3-1 with TRBJ1-1; D unclear. This CDR3 region has 14 residues. CDR1 and CDR2 (germline): LGHDT, YNNKEL (reference sequence). With 8 bases removed from V and 0 bases from J, the gap between germline ends came to 13 bases.

The V gene is TRBV3-1, the J gene TRBJ1-1; D may be TRBD1 (6 bases). The CDR3 covers 13 residues. Deletions cut 1 base from V and 5 bases from J, with 8 bases between. Looked up from germline, CDR1 is LGHDT and CDR2 is YNNKEL (reference sequence). CDR3 protein: CASSQVGGTEAFF. In DNA, the CDR3 is TGTGCCAGCAGCCAAGTAGGGGGAACTGAAGCTTTCTTT.

The J gene is TRBJ2-5, the V gene TRBV6-5, with TRBD1 matching 9 bases. The CDR3 contains 15 residues. Germline V lookup: CDR1 MNHEY, CDR2 SVGAGI. Trimming removed 7 bases from V and 9 bases from J; junction bases left unmatched: 15. This CDR3 is CASTKSPGGQGPQYF. CDR3 DNA sequence: TGTGCCAGCACTAAAAGTCCGGGGGGACAGGGTCCCCAGTACTTC.

The chain carries TRBV2 and TRBJ2-7; D is possibly TRBD2 (5 bases). The ends were cut back, 6 bases at V and 3 bases at J, with 12 bases in the middle. The CDR3 length is 13 residues. The germline gives CDR1 SNHLY, CDR2 FYNNEI. In DNA, the CDR3 is TGTGCCAGCAGAACCGACGGGAACTACGAGCAGTACTTC. Its translation: CASRTDGNYEQYF.

This clonotype was recorded a few times. J is TRBJ2-1 and V is TRBV3-1; D unclear. V gave up 1 base and J gave up 6 bases, with 13 bases separating them. Germline loops: CDR1 LGHDT, CDR2 YNNKEL (reference sequence). The CDR3 has 15 amino acids. Here the CDR3 DNA reads TGTGCCAGCAGCCAAGTAGACTTCCCCAGCAATGAGCAGTTCTTC. Translating it yields CASSQVDFPSNEQFF.